This TCR beta chain was documented in a study of cytomegalovirus exposure and HLA in healthy donors. About this clone: The antigen is unknown.

Germline V CDR1 and CDR2: SGHNT, YENEEA. V was shortened by 1 base and J by 8 bases, with 15 bases between the two germline ends. CDR3 length: 15 amino acids. Findings and limits, study-wide: Most TCR sequences were rare, but some public TCRs occurred in many donors.

Clones were sequenced by immunoSEQ multiplex PCR, and TCRdb holds only the in-frame ones, with some missing. Of some 170,000 clones detected, around four fifths appear once; the ten largest clones hold 2% to 2.5%. The specimen was PBMCs. The clonotype comes from a man aged 25 to 45 in good health and CMV-seropositive. The V call is TRBV11-3, the J call TRBJ2-1; weak D call: TRBD1 (6 bases). CDR3 amino acids: CASSLAGQYLDEQFF. In nucleotides, the CDR3 is TGTGCCAGCAGCTTAGCCGGACAGTATCTGGATGAGCAGTTCTTC.